These 3 T cell receptor beta chains originate from one sample sequenced in a study of shared clonotypes between healthy human individuals. The method was immunoSEQ multiplex PCR; TCRdb's version includes in-frame clones alone and lacks a portion of them. The sample contains over a million clones, 75% to 85% of which appear only once. The sequencing input was memory CD4+ T cells from PBMCs. The subset is: CD45RA-negative fraction. Source of these receptors: a man aged 18 to 35 in good health. Some clones in this sample may be carry-over from other donors' samples.

This clone was counted a few times. The chain is built from TRBV28 and TRBJ2-5; 7 bases map to TRBD2. Trimming cost V 7 bases and J 4 bases; bases outside gene matches: 12. Per the germline V gene, CDR1 is MDHEN and CDR2 is SYDVKM. This CDR3 comprises 15 residues. In nucleotides, the CDR3 is TGTGCCAGCACCCCCGGTGTGGGAGGGATAGAGACCCAGTACTTC. Protein sequence: CASTPGVGGIETQYF. Variable domain in full (rest from reference TRBV28 and TRBJ2-5): DVKVTQSSRYLVKRTGEKVFLECVQDMDHENMFWYRQDPGLGLRLIYFSYDVKMKEKGDIPEGYSVSREKKERFSLILESASTNQTSMYLCASTPGVGGIETQYFGPGTRLLVL.

This sequence joins TRBV29-1 and TRBJ2-3; D tentatively reads TRBD1 or TRBD2 (5 bases each). The CDR3 runs to 15 residues. The germline V gene has CDR1 SQVTM and CDR2 ANQGSEA. Trimming removed 7 bases at V and 0 bases at J, with 17 bases between. The CDR3: CSAEGSGSSTDTQYF. The CDR3 bases are TGCAGCGCCGAGGGGTCAGGATCTAGCACAGATACGCAGTATTTT.

The J gene is TRBJ2-7, the V gene TRBV5-1; 8 nucleotides align to TRBD2. CDR1 and CDR2 from the germline V gene are SGHRS and YFSETQ. V gave up 0 bases and J gave up 4 bases; unmatched junction bases: 15. The CDR3 contains 18 residues. CDR3 residues: CASSLGPTSGSLGYEQYF. CDR3 nucleotide sequence: TGCGCCAGCAGCTTGGGTCCCACCAGCGGGAGCTTGGGGTACGAGCAGTACTTC.